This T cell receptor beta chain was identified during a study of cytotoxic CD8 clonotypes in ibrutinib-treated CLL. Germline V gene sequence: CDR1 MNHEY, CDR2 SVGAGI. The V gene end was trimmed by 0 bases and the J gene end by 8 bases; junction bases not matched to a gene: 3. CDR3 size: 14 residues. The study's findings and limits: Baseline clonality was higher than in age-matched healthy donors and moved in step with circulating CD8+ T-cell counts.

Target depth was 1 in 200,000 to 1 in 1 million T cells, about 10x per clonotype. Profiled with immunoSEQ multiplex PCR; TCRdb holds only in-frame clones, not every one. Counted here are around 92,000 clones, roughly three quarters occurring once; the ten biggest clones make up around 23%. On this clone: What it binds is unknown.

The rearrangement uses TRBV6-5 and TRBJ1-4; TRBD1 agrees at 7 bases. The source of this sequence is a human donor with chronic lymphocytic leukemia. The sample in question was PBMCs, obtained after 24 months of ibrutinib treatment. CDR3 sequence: CASSYSGQREKLFF. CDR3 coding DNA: TGTGCCAGCAGTTACTCGGGACAGAGGGAAAAACTGTTTTTT.